Given below is one T cell receptor (beta chain) in context. Which antigen it targets is not known. Base quality data are lacking; no much larger clone is found one base away. Donors were healthy HIV-negative adults with no recently reported acute infections or vaccinations. Every donor was a Caucasian adult living in Nashville, Tennessee, USA. CD4+ T cells were enriched by magnetic negative selection; naive cells were then positively selected on CD45RA, and the negative fraction formed the memory subset. Blood was collected by leukapheresis, and PBMCs were isolated by Ficoll-Histopaque density gradient centrifugation and then cryopreserved in liquid nitrogen vapor phase. Purity and quantity of every magnetically sorted T cell population were checked by analytical flow cytometry. Each sorted fraction had its genomic DNA isolated and then quantified by UV absorbance on a Nanodrop 2000c. The CDR3 contains 17 residues, cysteine and phenylalanine counted. Only CDR3 DNA is held: 51 bases, read in frame from base 1. For this chain, trimming is 3 bases at the V end and 7 bases at the J end, and the number of junction bases without a gene match is 16. Via the germline V gene, CDR1 is SGHRS and CDR2 YFSETQ.

This entry is derived from a study of shared clonotypes between healthy human individuals (dated by TCRdb to about 2020). About the study as a whole: The cohort included a few men and a couple of women between 18 and 49 years of age. For each donor, CD4 naive and CD4 memory were each given three plates, CD8 naive was given two plates, and CD8 memory was given one plate. The study deeply sequenced blood TCR repertoires of about 5 healthy adults to estimate repertoire size and the extent of clonotype sharing between individuals. To increase sequencing depth and limit assay-specific biases, TCR repertoire library preparation and sequencing were carried out by different laboratories using diverse techniques. Between about 0.8 and 9 billion PBMCs per donor were obtained by leukapheresis.

Using the deep immunoSEQ assay, multiplex PCR amplified TCR CDR3 regions from genomic DNA. Extracted genomic DNA from each cell subset was distributed evenly across all wells of several immunoSEQ 96-well plates, and each plate was treated as a replicate. For sorted subsets, each replicate PCR was loaded with roughly 200 ng genomic DNA, equivalent to 30,000 or so T cell genomes. Purified libraries were measured with a Qubit 3.0 fluorometer, size-checked on a Bioanalyzer 2100, and measured again with the KAPA Library Quantification kit. Every immunoSEQ 96-well plate was sequenced on a dedicated single-read 150-cycle Illumina NextSeq 550 flow cell. The authors' pipeline ran thus. Because only junctional sequences without quality scores were contained in the immunoSEQ output, filtering matching that applied to full-length reads could not be performed. To assign V/J genes and CDR3, sequences were annotated using PyIR, a Python wrapper for IgBLAST v1.9, with IMGT germline references. Any read was removed if the V/J assignment was weak (E-value above 1e-6), the CDR3 was missing, or the read contained stop codons, out-of-frame junctions, or ambiguous translated residues. V3J clonotypes were defined by identical inferred V gene, J gene, and CDR3 amino acid sequence. Percentage overlap between repertoires was calculated by dividing the number of shared unique clonotypes by the size of the smaller repertoire. Richness of each repertoire was evaluated using RTK rarefaction, the Chao1 estimator, and Recon v2.1 estimates of unobserved clonotypes. Generation probabilities for all TCRbeta clonotypes obtained by the gDNA method from several donors were computed using OLGA. TCRdb took this table from immuneACCESS and kept in-frame rearrangements with V and J called. Such tables lack part of the clones; where checked against another copy, unresolved V genes explain under half of the gap, and the rest is unexplained. V, J and clone size derive from that table, while D and trimming were established from the DNA sequence. This sample holds about a million clones; roughly 75% were observed only once. Clones ranked in the top ten supply over 1.3% of the sample.

The research as a whole found: Sampling was restricted to blood, and TCR repertoires in tissue are likely to differ from TCR repertoires in blood. Because the study included a small number of donors, the genetic and exposure-history diversity represented was limited. About 5% of naive CD4, 3.5% of naive CD8, roughly 2.4% of memory CD4, and approximately 0.4% of memory CD8 clonotypes were shared across a few donors. Incomplete sequencing was indicated by rarefaction of sorted-subset datasets, despite the large sequencing depth. Estimated clonotype richness was generally larger for naive than for memory subsets. Clonotypes shared by all four sorted-subset donors showed higher generation probabilities than non-shared clonotypes. Pairwise subsampling led to the expectation that sequencing depth would affect the degree of clonotype sharing among donors.

The chain is assembled from TRBV5-1 and TRBJ1-1; the central 9 bases match TRBD1. The clonotype comes from a young man in good health. Sequences were obtained from memory CD4+ T cells sorted from blood. Sample cell subset or site, as interpreted from the label and publication: CD45RA-negative fraction. The bases are TGCGCCAGCAGCTCAACCGGGACAGGGAACCCTTTCGGTGAAGCTTTCTTT. It translates to CASSSTGTGNPFGEAFF.